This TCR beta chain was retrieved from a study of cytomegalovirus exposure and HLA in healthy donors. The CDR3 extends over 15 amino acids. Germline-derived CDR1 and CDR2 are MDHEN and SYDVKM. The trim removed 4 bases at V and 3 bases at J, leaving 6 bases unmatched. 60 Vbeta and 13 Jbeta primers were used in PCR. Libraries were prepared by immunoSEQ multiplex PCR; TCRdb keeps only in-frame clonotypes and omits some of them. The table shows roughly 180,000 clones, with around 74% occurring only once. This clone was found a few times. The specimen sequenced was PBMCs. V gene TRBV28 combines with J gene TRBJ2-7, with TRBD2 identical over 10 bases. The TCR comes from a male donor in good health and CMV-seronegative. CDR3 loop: CASSSRTSGLYEQYF. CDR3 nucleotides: TGTGCCAGCAGTTCCCGGACTAGCGGCCTCTACGAGCAGTACTTC.